This T cell receptor beta chain was identified during a study of early T cells in non-severe SARS-CoV-2 infection. Individual cDNA molecules each received unique molecular identifiers attached to them. TCRdb reprocessed the 5' RACE reads with MiXCR, giving one entry per CDR3 protein. The sample has tens of thousands of distinct CDR3 sequences; roughly 13% are singletons. Sequenced: whole blood. The clonotype was recovered from an adult who was a healthcare worker with PCR-confirmed SARS-CoV-2 infection or an uninfected control (not recorded which).

CDR3 coding DNA: TGTGCCAGCAGTTACTGGGGCGGGGAAGCTTTCTTT. This translates into CASSYWGGEAFF. The chain carries TRBV6-5 and TRBJ1-1, with D possibly matching TRBD1 (5 bases). The CDR3 has 12 amino acids. Trimming stripped 1 base from V and 8 bases from J, with 8 bases between. Per germline, CDR1 MNHEY and CDR2 SVGAGI.